What follows describes a single TCR beta chain. The antigen it recognizes is unknown. Per-nucleotide qualities are absent, and no much larger clonotype sits a single base away. Library prep was done by the immunoSEQ multiplex PCR assay. For the multiplex PCR, a mixture combining 60 forward primers for TCR Vbeta segments and 13 reverse primers for TCR Jbeta segments was used. The CDR3 region of rearranged TCR beta genes was amplified from genomic DNA with a multiplex PCR assay. Amplified TCR beta libraries were sequenced as 87-base-pair reads on the Illumina HiSeq System. The study's own analysis went as follows. In a later analysis, tens of millions of unique TCR beta chains were counted across the 500 to 700 repertoires, and approximately 11 million of these chains were shared by at least two donors. Raw reads were error-corrected and collapsed into unique sequences with a nearest-neighbor algorithm that merged closely related sequences to remove PCR and sequencing errors. To assign V, D and J gene segments, CDR3 sequences were aligned to IMGT reference sequences. For a sequence to be retained, a match of at least six nucleotides was required to both a V gene segment and a J gene segment. Rearrangements were called productive when the CDR3 lacked stop codons and stayed in frame with V and J; all others were non-productive. CDR3 was defined according to IMGT convention as the region running from the second conserved V-encoded cysteine to the conserved J-encoded phenylalanine. The earlier analysis of about 620 of the donors excluded sequences that lacked an unambiguous match to a single V gene segment. In an earlier analysis of 500 to 750 of the donors, V segments were called functional above 56.7% productive rearrangements and were called segregating when the between-donor standard deviation exceeded 5%. A statistical classification framework was built to diagnose cytomegalovirus status from the catalog of TCR beta chain sequences. V and J gene assignment, in a later analysis, came from comparing TCR nucleotide sequences with IMGT/GENE-DB human TR gene sequences. Using the TCRdist pipeline, a later analysis assigned CDR3 sequences along with most-parsimonious VDJ recombination scenarios. In a later analysis, each TCR beta chain was defined by its CDR3 amino acid sequence together with its V-gene family, and reads lacking a unique V-gene family were excluded. As a way to deal with suspected cross-contamination and a sequencing artifact, a later analysis dropped 500 to 700 nucleotide sequences that were highly shared and had low generation probability. A later analysis calculated a clonal expansion index for each public chain from normalized within-repertoire ranks of inferred template counts. Generation probabilities in a later analysis came from a VDJ recombination model fitted to out-of-frame rearrangements, and those results were checked against IGoR. In a later analysis, hypergeometric tests were used to score TCR-TCR, TCR-HLA and TCR-CMV co-occurrence, with a repertoire-size bias correction applied to TCR pairs. False discovery rates were estimated in a later analysis by permuting HLA or CMV assignments 20 times. In a later analysis, co-occurring TCRs were grouped with DBSCAN, and TCRdist sequence similarity was added when clustering was performed within HLA-allele-positive subsets. Co-occurrence clustering excluded repertoires with fewer than 30,000 or more than 120,000 public chains, plus five with anomalous nucleotide sharing. Here the immuneACCESS table is served through TCRdb, limited to in-frame sequences with V and J called. Missing clones are a known gap in these copies; in checked studies unresolved V genes cover under half, and the rest lacks a known reason. From that table come the V and J calls and clone size; the DNA was used to work out D and trimming. The sample yields under 200,000 clones; roughly four fifths were counted once. The ten biggest clones cover 3.4% of the sample.

The data were taken from a study of cytomegalovirus exposure and HLA in healthy donors (TCRdb year 2017). Notes on the research overall: In an earlier analysis of roughly 500 of the donors, under 300 Gb of sequence data and some 100 million unique TCR beta sequences from some 170 million T cells were reported. An early release covering roughly 600 HLA-typed donors comprised 250 to 350 gigabases of sequencing data and 85 million or so unique TCR sequences. Of the roughly 400 genotyped donors, 81% fell in the genetic ancestry cluster associated with self-reported Caucasian donors. The study aimed to test whether cataloging public T cell receptors could reveal signatures of past pathogen exposure. Using immunosequencing, the study profiled T cell repertoires from roughly 650 subjects and related those repertoires to cytomegalovirus serostatus. Along with the roughly 700-subject first cohort, a separate validation cohort of around 120 different subjects was used. High-throughput TCR immunosequencing, statistical association of individual TCRs with disease status, and machine learning were combined to predict cytomegalovirus infection status. A later analysis re-examined previously published TCR beta repertoires from several hundred donors and added high-resolution HLA genotyping to investigate patterns of TCR occurrence. Rather than using new phenotypic data, the later analysis identified candidate immune exposures from TCR beta sequences and from how often those sequences occurred across donors. An earlier analysis of 587 of the donors applied high-throughput TCR beta sequencing to assess whether each TCR beta V gene segment acted as functional or pseudogenic. Donor age, sex, ethnicity and CMV serostatus were compiled together with the repertoire data. In a later genetic analysis, genome-wide SNP genotypes for about three fifths of the roughly 670 donors were used, and that subset was treated as a discovery cohort. All discovery cohort repertoires had been generated on a single sequencing platform. Both class I and class II loci were covered by HLA typing, at four-digit resolution. The number of typed donors differed by locus: roughly 620-630 for A, B, C, DRB1 and DQB1; some 540 for DQA1; over 600 for DPA1; and roughly 470 for DPB1. Five DR-DQ haplotypes were handled as single units for association and clustering, since linkage in the cohort was strong. On average, 235,054 unique TCR beta nucleotide sequences were sequenced per donor among several hundred genotyped donors of the cohort, with 15% to 20% of those sequences being non-productive.

Inclusive of the bounding cysteine and phenylalanine, the CDR3 is 15 residues long. Just CDR3 DNA is preserved here, 45 bases in frame from base 1. In the germline V gene, CDR1 corresponds to SGHRS and CDR2 to YFSETQ. V lost 0 bases and J lost 3 bases, and the count of bases not matched to a germline gene is 4. The cohort consisted of 650 to 850 healthy bone marrow donors. At the time of sampling, all cohort members were nominally healthy, though unrecorded immune exposures were likely present. The donor was CMV seropositive and was included in the group of some 290 seropositive cohort members. A peripheral blood sample was collected from each donor, and TCR beta sequencing was performed on peripheral blood mononuclear cells. Genomic DNA extraction from the blood cell samples was performed with the Qiagen DNeasy Blood Extraction Kit. Summary of the overall study and its limitations: In an earlier analysis of more than 450 of the donors, most TCR beta V segments were observed in productive rearrangements about 87% or about 30% of the time, broadly matching IMGT annotations. Cytomegalovirus status was reported to be diagnosed by the classifier with high specificity and sensitivity in both the original and validation cohorts. For the cohort, immune exposure information was limited to CMV serostatus. The sequencing pipeline was judged likely to have produced a cluster of highly shared sequence variants as a technical artifact. The cohort was sequenced for TCR beta chains only, and without alpha or paired-chain data the features that could be detected were limited. The earlier analysis of about 600 of the donors excluded approximately 17 rarely observed V segments, including chromosome 9 orphons, because counts were too low. Strong co-occurrence of HLA alleles, especially DR and DQ, made assigning TCR associations to individual alleles difficult. In a later analysis, about 17,000 TCR beta sequences were associated with specific HLA alleles at a false discovery rate of 0.05. According to a later analysis, parvovirus B19, influenza, CMV and Epstein-Barr virus appeared linked to several top co-occurrence clusters. The study gave a list of about 160 TCR beta chains associated with cytomegalovirus. The 87-base-pair reads could not distinguish some IMGT-functional V segments, including TRBV6-2 and TRBV6-3, so those segments were excluded. Roughly uniform sequencing depth across donors was assumed in presence/absence analyses, although this assumption may not hold. A later genetic analysis reported fewer N-insertions in productive TCRs among donors in an Asian-associated ancestry cluster than the roughly 700-donor mean. Because some donors lacked HLA typing at each locus, the association tests relied only on the typed subset. A further reported finding was that TCR beta sequences accurately predicted the HLA-A and HLA-B alleles for most subjects in the first cohort. A few of the identified cytomegalovirus-associated TCR beta chains were confirmed in vitro to be specific for cytomegalovirus antigens. Linkage disequilibrium might explain the correlated functional status among segregating V segments, but an unknown experimental factor could not be excluded. In a later analysis, HLA-associated TCR beta chains were found to be more clonally expanded and to have lower generation probabilities than equally common non-associated chains. V-gene and J-gene trimming of TCR beta chains was associated with a missense DCLRE1C variant in a later genetic analysis, and the association was replicated in an independent cohort. A later analysis found that TCR association rates varied across HLA loci, with DRB1 alleles showing the most associated TCRs and HLA-C alleles the fewest. While some public TCRs were present in many individuals, most TCR sequences turned up only very rarely across donors. The authors suggested that the approach could potentially be extended to other disease states and immunological phenotypes. According to a later analysis, most CMV-associated TCR beta chains appeared to be HLA-restricted, and the HLA associations seemed to be driven largely by CMV exposure.

This sequence was found in a middle-aged man in good health and CMV-seropositive. The rearrangement joined TRBV5-1 to TRBJ2-5; TRBD1 matches 8 bases in the middle. Sequencing used PBMCs. The sequence in DNA is TGCGCCAGCAGCTTGGAGGGACAGGTCGAAGAGACCCAGTACTTC. Its protein product is CASSLEGQVEETQYF.